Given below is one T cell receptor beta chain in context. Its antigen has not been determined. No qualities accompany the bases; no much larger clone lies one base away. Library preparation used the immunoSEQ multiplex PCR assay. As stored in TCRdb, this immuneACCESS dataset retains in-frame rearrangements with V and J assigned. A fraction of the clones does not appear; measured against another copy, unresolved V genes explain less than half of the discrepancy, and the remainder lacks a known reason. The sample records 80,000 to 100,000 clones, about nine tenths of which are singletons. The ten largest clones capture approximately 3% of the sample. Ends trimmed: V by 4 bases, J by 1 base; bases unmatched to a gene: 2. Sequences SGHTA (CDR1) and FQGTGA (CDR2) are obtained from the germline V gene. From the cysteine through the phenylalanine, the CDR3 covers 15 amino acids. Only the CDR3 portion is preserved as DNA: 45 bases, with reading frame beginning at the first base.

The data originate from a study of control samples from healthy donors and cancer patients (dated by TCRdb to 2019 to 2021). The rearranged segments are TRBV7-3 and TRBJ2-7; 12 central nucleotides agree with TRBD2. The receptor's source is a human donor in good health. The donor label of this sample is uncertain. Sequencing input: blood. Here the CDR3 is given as CASSSSGGASYEQYF. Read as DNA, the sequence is TGTGCCAGCAGCTCTAGCGGGGGGGCTTCCTACGAGCAGTACTTC.